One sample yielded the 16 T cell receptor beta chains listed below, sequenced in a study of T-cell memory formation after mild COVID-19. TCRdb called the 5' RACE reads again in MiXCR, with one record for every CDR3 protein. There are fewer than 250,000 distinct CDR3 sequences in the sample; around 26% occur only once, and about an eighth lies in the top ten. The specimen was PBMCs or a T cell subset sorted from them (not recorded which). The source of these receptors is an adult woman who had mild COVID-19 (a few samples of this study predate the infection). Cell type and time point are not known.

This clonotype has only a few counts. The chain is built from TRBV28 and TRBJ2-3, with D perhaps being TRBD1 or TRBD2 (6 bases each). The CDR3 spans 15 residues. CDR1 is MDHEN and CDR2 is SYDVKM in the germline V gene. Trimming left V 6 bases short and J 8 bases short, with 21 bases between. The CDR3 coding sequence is TGTGCCAGCAGCACTCCTGACGGGGGCCTGGCTACGCAGTATTTT. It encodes CASSTPDGGLATQYF.

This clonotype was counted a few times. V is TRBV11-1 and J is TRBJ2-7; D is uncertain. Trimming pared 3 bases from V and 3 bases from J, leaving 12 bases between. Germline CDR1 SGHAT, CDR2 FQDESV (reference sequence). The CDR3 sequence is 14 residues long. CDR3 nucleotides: TGTGCCAGCAGCTTCGGGTCTACCTTCTACGAGCAGTACTTC. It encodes CASSFGSTFYEQYF.

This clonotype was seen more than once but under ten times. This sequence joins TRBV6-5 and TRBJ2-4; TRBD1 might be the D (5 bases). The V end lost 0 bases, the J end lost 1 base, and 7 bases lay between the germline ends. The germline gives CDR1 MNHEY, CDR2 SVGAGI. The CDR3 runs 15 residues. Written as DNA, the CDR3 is TGTGCCAGCAGTTACTCGGCAGGGGCCAAAAACATTCAGTACTTC. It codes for CASSYSAGAKNIQYF.

As DNA, the CDR3 is TGTGCCAGCAGTTCCGGCCGAGGAGCGGCGAACACCGGGGAGCTGTTTTTT. It codes for CASSSGRGAANTGELFF. The chain couples TRBV6-2 or TRBV6-3 to TRBJ2-2; TRBD2 is a possible D gene (5 bases). Germline-derived CDR1 and CDR2 are MNHEY and SVGEGT. V dropped 4 bases and J dropped 0 bases, with 15 bases sitting between them. The CDR3 covers 17 residues.

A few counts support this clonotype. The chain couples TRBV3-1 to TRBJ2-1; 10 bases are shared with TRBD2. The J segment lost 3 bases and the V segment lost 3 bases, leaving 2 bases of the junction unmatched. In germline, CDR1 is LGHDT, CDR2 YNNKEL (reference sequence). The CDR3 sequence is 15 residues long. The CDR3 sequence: CASSQGLANYNEQFF. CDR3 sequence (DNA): TGTGCCAGCAGCCAGGGACTAGCGAACTACAATGAGCAGTTCTTC.

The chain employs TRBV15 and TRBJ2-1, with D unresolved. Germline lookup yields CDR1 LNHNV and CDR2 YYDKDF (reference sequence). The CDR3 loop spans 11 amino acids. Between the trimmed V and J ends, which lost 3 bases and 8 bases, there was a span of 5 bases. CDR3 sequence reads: CATSSSDEQFF. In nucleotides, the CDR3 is TGTGCCACCAGCAGCTCGGATGAGCAGTTCTTC.

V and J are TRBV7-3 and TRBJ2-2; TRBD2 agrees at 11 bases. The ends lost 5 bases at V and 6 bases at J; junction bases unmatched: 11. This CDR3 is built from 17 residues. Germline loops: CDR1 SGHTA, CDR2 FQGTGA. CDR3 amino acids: CASSQNSLAGVPGELFF. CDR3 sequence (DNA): TGTGCCAGCAGCCAAAATTCACTAGCGGGAGTACCCGGGGAGCTGTTTTTT.

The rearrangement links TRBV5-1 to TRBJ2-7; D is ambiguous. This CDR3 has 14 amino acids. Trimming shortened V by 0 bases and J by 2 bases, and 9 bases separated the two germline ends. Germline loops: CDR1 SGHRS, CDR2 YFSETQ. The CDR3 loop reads CASSLAGPPYEQYF. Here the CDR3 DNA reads TGCGCCAGCAGCTTGGCCGGGCCTCCCTACGAGCAGTACTTC.

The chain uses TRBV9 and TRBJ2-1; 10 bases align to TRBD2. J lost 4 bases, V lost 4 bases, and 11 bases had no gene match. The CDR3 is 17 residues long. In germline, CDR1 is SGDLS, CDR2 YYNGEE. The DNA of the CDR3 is TGTGCCAGCAGCTCTACTTTAGCGGGGGGTTTATACAATGAGCAGTTCTTC. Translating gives CASSSTLAGGLYNEQFF.

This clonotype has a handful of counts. The CDR3 nucleotides read TGCGCCAGCAGCACGATCTCTCAGGGGAACTATGGCTACACCTTC. It translates to CASSTISQGNYGYTF. The chain has TRBV5-1 and TRBJ1-2; possibly TRBD1 for D (6 bases). The ends were cut back, 4 bases at V and 2 bases at J, with 15 bases in the middle. This CDR3 spans 15 amino acids. Germline CDR1 SGHRS, CDR2 YFSETQ. Full variable domain (outside the CDR3, taken from reference TRBV5-1 and TRBJ1-2): KAGVTQTPRYLIKTRGQQVTLSCSPISGHRSVSWYQQTPGQGLQFLFEYFSETQRNKGNFPGRFSGRQFSNSRSEMNVSTLELGDSALYLCASSTISQGNYGYTFGSGTRLTVV.

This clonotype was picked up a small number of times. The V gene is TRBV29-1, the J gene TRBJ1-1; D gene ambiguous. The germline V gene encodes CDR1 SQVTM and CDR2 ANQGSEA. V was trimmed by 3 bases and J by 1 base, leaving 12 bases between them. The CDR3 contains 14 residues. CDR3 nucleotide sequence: TGCAGCGTTGATATGAGGTGGGAGAACACTGAAGCTTTCTTT. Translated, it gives CSVDMRWENTEAFF.

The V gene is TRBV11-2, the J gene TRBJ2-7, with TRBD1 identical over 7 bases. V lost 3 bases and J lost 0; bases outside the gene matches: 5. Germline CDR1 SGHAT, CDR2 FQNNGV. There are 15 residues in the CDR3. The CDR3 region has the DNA TGTGCCAGCAGCTTGGACAGGCTAAGCTCCTACGAGCAGTACTTC. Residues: CASSLDRLSSYEQYF.

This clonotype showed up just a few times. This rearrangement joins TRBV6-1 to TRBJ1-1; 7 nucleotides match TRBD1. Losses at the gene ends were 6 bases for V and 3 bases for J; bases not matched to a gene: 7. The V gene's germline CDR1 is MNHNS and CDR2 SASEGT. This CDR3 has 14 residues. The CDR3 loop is CASRTGFGDTEAFF. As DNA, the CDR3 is TGTGCCAGCAGGACAGGGTTCGGCGACACTGAAGCTTTCTTT.

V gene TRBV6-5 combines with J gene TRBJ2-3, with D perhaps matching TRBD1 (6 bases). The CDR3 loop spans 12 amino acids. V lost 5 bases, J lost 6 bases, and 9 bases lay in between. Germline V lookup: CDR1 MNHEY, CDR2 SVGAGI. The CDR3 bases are TGTGCCAGCAGTCACAGGGAGGATACGCAGTATTTT. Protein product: CASSHREDTQYF.

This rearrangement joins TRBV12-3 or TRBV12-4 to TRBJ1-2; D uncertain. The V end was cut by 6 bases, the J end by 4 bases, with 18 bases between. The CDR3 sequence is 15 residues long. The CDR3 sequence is CASSLDRGWAYGYTF. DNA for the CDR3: TGTGCCAGCAGCCTCGACCGAGGCTGGGCCTATGGCTACACCTTC.

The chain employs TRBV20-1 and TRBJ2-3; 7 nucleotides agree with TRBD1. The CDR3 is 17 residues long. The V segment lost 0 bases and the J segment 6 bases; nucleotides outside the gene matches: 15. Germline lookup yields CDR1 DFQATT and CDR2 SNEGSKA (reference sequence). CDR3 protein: CSARDAGTPGGRDTQYF. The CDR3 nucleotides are TGCAGTGCTAGAGATGCCGGTACGCCAGGGGGTCGGGATACGCAGTATTTT.